A single sample is the source of the 11 T cell receptor beta chains below, sequenced in a study of tumor and adjacent non-tumor tissue in lung cancer. No cell sorting was done before RNA was extracted from the tissue. Distant lung tissue was collected more than 3 cm away from the tumor edge. TCRbeta libraries were built with three rounds of nested PCR, modified from ARM-PCR. Using its own MiXCR run on the multiplex PCR reads, TCRdb lists one record per CDR3 protein. The data show more than 35,000 distinct CDR3 sequences, roughly 60% seen once. The specimen sequenced was distant non-tumor lung tissue. These receptors all come from a woman between 40 and 55 years old with non-small cell lung cancer.

This clonotype was found many times. V and J are TRBV6-2 or TRBV6-3 and TRBJ2-7, with D perhaps being TRBD1 or TRBD2 (6 bases each). The CDR3 sequence is 16 residues long. V was cut by 2 bases and J by 2 bases, with 16 bases left in between. The germline gives CDR1 MNHEY, CDR2 SVGEGT. The CDR3 DNA follows: TGTGCCAGCAGTTACCCAATGACTAGGGACACCTACGAGCAGTACTTC. The encoded protein is CASSYPMTRDTYEQYF.

This chain joins TRBV12-5 and TRBJ1-1; maybe TRBD1 (5 bases). In germline, CDR1 is LGHNT, CDR2 FRNRAP. The CDR3 covers 13 residues. Trimming left V 6 bases short and J 4 bases short, with 12 bases between. This chain's CDR3 is CASGSLGGTEAFF. CDR3 nucleotide sequence: TGTGCTAGTGGATCCCTGGGGGGCACTGAAGCTTTCTTT.

The V call is TRBV5-7, the J call TRBJ1-5, with 9 nucleotides matching TRBD1. TRBV5-7 is filed as an ORF, its function uncertain. This CDR3 spans 18 amino acids. Unmatched junction bases numbered 13, after V lost 5 bases and J lost 1 base. The CDR3 sequence: CASSLTDRGGVSNQPQHF. The CDR3 DNA sequence: TGTGCCAGCAGTCTAACGGACAGGGGAGGAGTAAGCAATCAGCCCCAGCATTTT.

Of note for this clonotype: A much bigger clone sits one base away, suggesting this may be a read error. The chain employs TRBV5-1 and TRBJ2-3; D unclear. Germline CDR1 SGHRS, CDR2 YFSETQ. This CDR3 contains 15 residues. Deletions cut 0 bases from V and 6 bases from J, with 14 bases between. As DNA, the CDR3 is TGCGCCAGCAGCTTGGTTGGTAGCACACCGGATACGCAGTATTTT. This gives the protein CASSLVGSTPDTQYF. Full variable domain (rest looked up from reference TRBV5-1 and TRBJ2-3): KAGVTQTPRYLIKTRGQQVTLSCSPISGHRSVSWYQQTPGQGLQFLFEYFSETQRNKGNFPGRFSGRQFSNSRSEMNVSTLELGDSALYLCASSLVGSTPDTQYFGPGTRLTVL.

This clonotype has at least ten counts. The chain couples TRBV12-3 or TRBV12-4 to TRBJ2-7, with a possible D match to TRBD2 (5 bases). V was cut by 9 bases and J by 5 bases, with 17 bases left in between. There are 13 residues in the CDR3. CDR3 loop: CASRRGGGHEQYF. Here the CDR3 DNA reads TGTGCCAGTAGACGAGGTGGCGGGCACGAGCAGTACTTC.

With regard to this clonotype: This may arise from a read error, as a much more abundant clone is one base away. The gene calls are TRBV7-9 and TRBJ2-3, with TRBD1 matching 10 bases. This CDR3 is built from 16 residues. Germline CDR1 reads SEHNR; CDR2 reads FQNEAQ (reference sequence). The CDR3 reads CASSLLGQGITDTRYF. Written as DNA, the CDR3 is TGTGCCAGCAGCTTACTGGGACAGGGGATTACAGATACGCGGTATTTT.

Points on this clonotype: Lacking the conserved final phenylalanine or tryptophan, this CDR3 likely reflects a read error. Because the CDR3's place on the DNA is in doubt, the DNA is left out and the CDR3 is given as listed by TCRdb. V and J are TRBV11-2 and TRBJ1-2; the table's D call of TRBD1 was not tested on the DNA. The CDR3 length is 16 residues, termini included. Germline CDR1 and CDR2: SGHAT and FQNNGV. CDR3 sequence reads: CASSPTDRRRINGYTL.

Concerning this clonotype itself: This may be a read error: a much more frequent sequence differs by one nucleotide. This chain joins TRBV30 and TRBJ2-1, with unresolved D. The V and J ends lost 3 bases and 7 bases respectively, with 19 bases between them. The CDR3 extends over 15 amino acids. CDR1 GTSNPN and CDR2 SVGIG come from the germline V gene (reference sequence). The CDR3 spells CAWRKVESVRNEQFF. In DNA form, the CDR3 reads TGTGCCTGGAGGAAGGTCGAGAGTGTAAGGAATGAGCAGTTCTTC.

As regards this clonotype: The CDR3 does not close with the conserved phenylalanine or tryptophan, likely indicating a read error. The CDR3 sequence: CSVRQWTGQETQYL. The CDR3 nucleotides are TGCAGCGTCCGACAGTGGACTGGCCAAGAGACCCAGTACCTC. The genes are TRBV29-1 and TRBJ2-5, with D tentatively TRBD1 or TRBD2 (5 bases each). Germline V CDR1 and CDR2: SQVTM, ANQGSEA. V lost 6 bases, J lost 1 base, and 15 bases lay in between. The CDR3 is 14 residues long.

Concerning this clonotype itself: At one of its ends the junction is not consistent with the germline gene, which may arise from a read error. The V gene is TRBV29-1, the J gene TRBJ2-1; either TRBD1 or TRBD2 may supply D (5 bases each). Germline CDR1 reads SQVTM; CDR2 reads ANQGSEA. The CDR3 covers 14 residues. CDR3 in amino acids: CSVERSWGYNEQFF. In nucleotides, the CDR3 is TGCAGTGTTGAACGGTCCTGGGGGTACAATGAGCAGTTCTTC.

Worth noting for this clonotype: A clone one base away is much larger, so this may be a read error. The V call is TRBV11-2, the J call TRBJ2-3, with D perhaps assigned TRBD1 or TRBD2 (5 bases each). The CDR3 is 16 amino acids. Germline V lookup: CDR1 SGHAT, CDR2 FQNNGV. Trimming pared 4 bases from V and 4 bases from J, leaving 18 bases between. The chain's CDR3 is CASSSRGGIGADTQYF. CDR3 coding DNA: TGTGCCAGCAGCTCTCGTGGGGGAATAGGCGCAGATACGCAGTATTTT. The full variable domain, with the rest looked up from reference TRBV11-2 and TRBJ2-3, is EAGVAQSPRYKIIEKRQSVAFWCNPISGHATLYWYQQILGQGPKLLIQFQNNGVVDDSQLPKDRFSAERLKGVDSTLKIQPAKLEDSAVYLCASSSRGGIGADTQYFGPGTRLTVL.